The 29 T cell receptor beta chains below come from one sample, sequenced in a study of blood T cell repertoires in COVID-19. Generated by immunoSEQ multiplex PCR, the TCRdb table keeps only in-frame clones and is missing some. The sample lists some 150,000 clones; approximately 83% were seen once. The sample was peripheral blood. The receptors originated from a human donor with acute or convalescent COVID-19. The donor label of this sample is uncertain.

The J gene is TRBJ2-2, the V gene TRBV18; maybe TRBD2 (6 bases). Germline V gene sequence: CDR1 KGHSH, CDR2 LQKENI. The CDR3 has 16 amino acids. Trimming stripped 6 bases from V and 5 bases from J, with 19 bases between. CDR3: CASSDAEGLSTGELFF. CDR3 bases: TGTGCCAGCTCCGACGCGGAGGGGCTCTCTACCGGGGAGCTGTTTTTT.

The CDR3: CASSLWGQDSPLHF. For the CDR3, the DNA is TGTGCCAGCAGTTTATGGGGGCAAGATTCACCCCTCCACTTT. This chain uses TRBV27 with TRBJ1-6; D might be TRBD1 (6 bases). The CDR3 is 14 residues long. Deletions cut 1 base from V and 8 bases from J, with 9 bases between. Germline-derived CDR1 and CDR2 are MNHEY and SMNVEV (reference sequence).

The chain employs TRBV19 and TRBJ1-4; D remains unclear. The CDR3 consists of 13 residues. Germline assignment: CDR1 LNHDA and CDR2 SQIVND (reference sequence). V was clipped by 3 bases and J by 10 bases, with 12 bases between them. This CDR3 reads CASSIRQAPKLFF. Here the CDR3 DNA reads TGTGCCAGTAGTATCCGGCAGGCCCCAAAACTGTTTTTT.

J is TRBJ2-2 and V is TRBV13; 9 positions agree with TRBD2. The trim removed 5 bases at V and 6 bases at J, leaving 22 bases unmatched. Germline lookup yields CDR1 PRHDT and CDR2 FYEKMQ (reference sequence). This CDR3 is built from 20 residues. The CDR3 DNA is TGTGCCAGCAGCATAACTCCGGGACTAGCTTCTAAAACACTATCCGGGGAGCTGTTTTTT. Amino acids: CASSITPGLASKTLSGELFF.

The gene calls are TRBV5-1 and TRBJ2-2; D perhaps matches TRBD1 (6 bases). CDR1 is SGHRS and CDR2 is YFSETQ in the germline V gene. The V end was cut by 0 bases, the J end by 8 bases, with 11 bases between. The CDR3 covers 14 residues. In DNA form, the CDR3 reads TGCGCCAGCAGCTTGGACAGGGTTTGGGGGGAGCTGTTTTTT. Translation: CASSLDRVWGELFF. The entire variable domain, with the rest obtained from reference TRBV5-1 and TRBJ2-2, is as follows: KAGVTQTPRYLIKTRGQQVTLSCSPISGHRSVSWYQQTPGQGLQFLFEYFSETQRNKGNFPGRFSGRQFSNSRSEMNVSTLELGDSALYLCASSLDRVWGELFFGEGSRLTVL.

The V gene is TRBV2, the J gene TRBJ1-5, with 7 bases identical to TRBD1. Trimming took 6 bases from V and 3 from J; bases not matched to a gene: 8. Germline CDR1 reads SNHLY; CDR2 reads FYNNEI. The CDR3 extends over 15 amino acids. CDR3 sequence (DNA): TGTGCCAGCAGAAACAGGGGTTTTATCAATCAGCCCCAGCATTTT. Translation: CASRNRGFINQPQHF.

J is TRBJ2-2 and V is TRBV3-1 (or the pseudogene TRBV3-2), with 8 bases lining up with TRBD1. J gave up 2 bases and V 4 bases, and 3 bases lay outside the gene matches. This CDR3 has 15 amino acids. Per germline, CDR1 LGHDT and CDR2 YNNKEL (reference sequence). The CDR3 is CASSPGTGNTGELFF. The DNA of the CDR3 is TGTGCCAGCAGCCCCGGGACAGGCAACACCGGGGAGCTGTTTTTT.

V usage is TRBV5-4 and J usage is TRBJ2-6; D possibly corresponds to TRBD1 (6 bases). This CDR3 region has 15 residues. The V end was cut by 7 bases, the J end by 0 bases, with 11 bases between. Germline V lookup: CDR1 SGHNT, CDR2 YYREEE (reference sequence). In DNA, the CDR3 is TGTGCCAGCTCAGGGGTGAGCTCTGGGGCCAACGTCCTGACTTTC. It yields the protein CASSGVSSGANVLTF.

CDR3 bases: TGTGCCAGTAGTTCCCAGACTAGCGGGAGGAACGAGCAGTACTTC. Translated, it gives CASSSQTSGRNEQYF. The gene calls are TRBV19 and TRBJ2-7; 13 bases agree with TRBD2. The V and J ends lost 5 bases and 5 bases, in that order; junction bases with no gene match: 6. The CDR3 runs 15 residues. Germline loops: CDR1 LNHDA, CDR2 SQIVND (reference sequence).

V gene TRBV28 combines with J gene TRBJ1-5; 8 nucleotides align to TRBD1. V trimming: 6 bases; J trimming: 4 bases; junction bases outside the gene matches: 11. Germline V lookup: CDR1 MDHEN, CDR2 SYDVKM. This CDR3 spans 16 amino acids. CDR3 region: CASRYGQGLGNQPQHF. The DNA for the CDR3 is TGTGCCAGCAGATACGGACAGGGTCTTGGGAATCAGCCCCAGCATTTT.

The J gene is TRBJ2-3, the V gene TRBV19, with TRBD2 matching 14 bases. The CDR3 runs 17 residues. Germline assignment: CDR1 LNHDA and CDR2 SQIVND (reference sequence). V trimming: 5 bases; J trimming: 3 bases; junction bases outside the gene matches: 7. CDR3: CASSGGLAGVRTDTQYF. CDR3 DNA sequence: TGTGCCAGTAGTGGGGGACTAGCGGGAGTAAGGACAGATACGCAGTATTTT.

The J gene is TRBJ1-1, the V gene TRBV28; D perhaps matches TRBD1 (5 bases). Germline loops: CDR1 MDHEN, CDR2 SYDVKM. The CDR3 sequence is 15 residues long. The V gene lost 4 bases and the J gene lost 4 bases, with 16 bases spanning the gap. CDR3 loop: CASSSLVGVGTEAFF. The CDR3, as DNA: TGTGCCAGCAGTTCTCTCGTAGGGGTTGGCACTGAAGCTTTCTTT.

The CDR3 reads CASSPGPREGYTF. CDR3 in DNA: TGCGCCAGCAGCCCGGGACCGCGGGAGGGCTACACCTTC. V and J are TRBV5-1 and TRBJ1-2; D possibly corresponds to TRBD1 (5 bases). This CDR3 spans 13 amino acids. Germline CDR1 SGHRS, CDR2 YFSETQ. Trimming stripped 4 bases from V and 8 bases from J, with 15 bases between.

The V gene is TRBV28, the J gene TRBJ2-3; D is perhaps TRBD2 (5 bases). V was clipped by 3 bases and J by 2 bases, with 15 bases between them. This CDR3 spans 16 amino acids. Germline assignment: CDR1 MDHEN and CDR2 SYDVKM. This CDR3 is CASSFQAGNPTDTQYF. CDR3 nucleotides: TGTGCCAGCAGTTTTCAGGCGGGTAACCCCACAGATACGCAGTATTTT. Combining the CDR3 with reference TRBV28 and TRBJ2-3 gives the whole variable domain DVKVTQSSRYLVKRTGEKVFLECVQDMDHENMFWYRQDPGLGLRLIYFSYDVKMKEKGDIPEGYSVSREKKERFSLILESASTNQTSMYLCASSFQAGNPTDTQYFGPGTRLTVL.

The chain couples TRBV2 to TRBJ1-2, with D possibly TRBD1 on 5 matching bases. Trimming took off 3 bases at V and 4 bases at J, with 21 bases between the two ends. CDR1 is SNHLY, CDR2 FYNNEI, per germline. The CDR3 totals 17 residues. In DNA form, the CDR3 reads TGTGCCAGCAGTGACTTGGGAGGCACAGGAAGGGGCTATGGCTACACCTTC. Encoded protein: CASSDLGGTGRGYGYTF.

This CDR3 reads CASSPGGGSYNEQFF. CDR3 in DNA: TGTGCCAGCAGCCCCGGGGGAGGATCCTACAATGAGCAGTTCTTC. The V call is TRBV7-9, the J call TRBJ2-1, with D perhaps matching TRBD2 (6 bases). V shed 5 bases and J shed 1 base, with 12 bases lying between them. The germline CDR1 and CDR2 sequences are SEHNR and FQNEAQ (reference sequence). CDR3 size: 15 residues.

The rearrangement links TRBV6-1 to TRBJ1-6, with 9 bases lining up with TRBD1. Looked up from germline, CDR1 is MNHNS and CDR2 is SASEGT. The CDR3 has 17 residues. The J segment lost 7 bases and the V segment lost 2 bases, leaving 9 bases of the junction unmatched. Here the CDR3 reads CASSELTGGGFNSPLHF. Here the CDR3 DNA reads TGTGCCAGCAGTGAACTAACAGGGGGCGGATTCAATTCACCCCTCCACTTT.

The chain couples TRBV5-4 to TRBJ1-1; 7 positions match TRBD1. Germline CDR1 is SGHNT and CDR2 is YYREEE (reference sequence). The CDR3 extends over 16 amino acids. V lost 3 bases to trimming and J lost 6 bases; unmatched junction nucleotides: 14. CDR3: CASSSRDRALFAEAFF. CDR3 DNA sequence: TGTGCCAGCAGCTCCCGAGACAGGGCCCTGTTTGCTGAAGCTTTCTTT.

This clone turned up a few times. V is TRBV11-1 and J is TRBJ1-4; the match to TRBD1 covers 8 bases. Germline CDR1 reads SGHAT; CDR2 reads FQDESV (reference sequence). After removal of 5 bases from V and 5 bases from J, the junction contained 7 bases not matched to a gene. The CDR3 totals 15 residues. In nucleotides, the CDR3 is TGTGCCAGCAGCCTTCAGGGGGCCCTGAATGAAAAACTGTTTTTT. This gives the protein CASSLQGALNEKLFF.

The rearrangement links TRBV5-1 to TRBJ1-6, with D possibly TRBD1 on 5 matching bases. CDR3 length: 15 residues. V was pared by 1 base and J by 9 bases, with 14 bases between. Germline V gives CDR1 SGHRS, CDR2 YFSETQ. This CDR3 is CASSLYAGSTSPLHF. The CDR3 DNA follows: TGCGCCAGCAGCTTGTATGCAGGGTCCACTTCACCCCTCCACTTT.

The chain uses TRBV6-6 and TRBJ1-4; 11 positions agree with TRBD1. Germline-derived CDR1 and CDR2 are MNHNY and SVGAGI (reference sequence). This CDR3 is built from 14 residues. The V gene end was trimmed by 5 bases and the J gene end by 7 bases; junction bases not matched to a gene: 3. The CDR3 sequence is CASSGQGAREKLFF. The CDR3 region has the DNA TGTGCCAGCAGTGGACAGGGGGCGCGTGAAAAACTGTTTTTT.

This clone was detected only once. CDR3 DNA: TGCGCCAGCAGCTTGGGCCCCCGGGGATATGGCTACACCTTC. Translated, it gives CASSLGPRGYGYTF. This chain joins TRBV5-1 and TRBJ1-2; D is undetermined. This CDR3 comprises 14 residues. Germline V gene sequence: CDR1 SGHRS, CDR2 YFSETQ. V was cut by 0 bases and J by 5 bases, with 11 bases left in between.

This rearrangement joins TRBV19 to TRBJ1-6; 7 bases map to TRBD1. Unmatched junction bases numbered 7, after V lost 7 bases and J lost 7 bases. Germline V gives CDR1 LNHDA, CDR2 SQIVND (reference sequence). The CDR3 spans 14 residues. The CDR3 region is CASTSRDRNSPLHF. The CDR3 DNA reads TGTGCCAGTACCAGCAGGGACAGAAATTCACCCCTCCACTTT.

The gene calls are TRBV10-3 and TRBJ2-7; 7 bases are shared with TRBD1. CDR3 size: 15 residues. Germline loops: CDR1 ENHRY, CDR2 SYGVKD. V lost 11 bases to trimming and J lost 6 bases; unmatched junction nucleotides: 19. The CDR3 loop is CASTPLGEGGGEQYF. In DNA, the CDR3 is TGTGCCTCAACTCCCCTCGGCGAAGGGGGCGGCGAGCAGTACTTC.

The gene calls are TRBV4-2 and TRBJ2-7, with D unclear. CDR1 is LGHNA and CDR2 is YNFKEQ in the germline V gene. Trimming removed 0 bases from V and 0 bases from J, with 12 bases in between. This CDR3 contains 16 residues. The CDR3 DNA reads TGTGCCAGCAGCCAAGATGAGGCACTTTCCTCCTACGAGCAGTACTTC. As protein: CASSQDEALSSYEQYF.

The genes are TRBV28 and TRBJ1-5; perhaps TRBD1 as D (5 bases). The CDR3 has 14 amino acids. V was trimmed by 6 bases and J by 4 bases, leaving 13 bases between them. Germline V gives CDR1 MDHEN, CDR2 SYDVKM. The CDR3 region is CASRLRRGNQPQHF. CDR3 nucleotides: TGTGCCAGCAGGTTGCGGAGGGGTAATCAGCCCCAGCATTTT. Variable domain in full (rest from reference TRBV28 and TRBJ1-5): DVKVTQSSRYLVKRTGEKVFLECVQDMDHENMFWYRQDPGLGLRLIYFSYDVKMKEKGDIPEGYSVSREKKERFSLILESASTNQTSMYLCASRLRRGNQPQHFGDGTRLSIL.

V usage is TRBV6-5 and J usage is TRBJ1-4; D remains ambiguous. Per the germline V gene, CDR1 is MNHEY and CDR2 is SVGAGI. The CDR3 covers 14 residues. Trimming removed 6 bases at V and 9 bases at J, with 17 bases between. CDR3 bases: TGTGCCAGCAGCGAGACGGAGTATGTGAAAAAACTGTTTTTT. Protein: CASSETEYVKKLFF.

The chain recombines TRBV5-4 with TRBJ2-5, with D uncertain. Trimming removed 2 bases from V and 5 bases from J, with 7 bases in between. CDR1 is SGHNT and CDR2 is YYREEE in the germline V gene (reference sequence). The CDR3 extends over 12 amino acids. CDR3 DNA: TGTGCCAGCAGCTTACCCGGGGAGACCCAGTACTTC. Translated, it gives CASSLPGETQYF. Full variable domain (missing parts from reference TRBV5-4 and TRBJ2-5): ETGVTQSPTHLIKTRGQQVTLRCSSQSGHNTVSWYQQALGQGPQFIFQYYREEENGRGNFPPRFSGLQFPNYSSELNVNALELDDSALYLCASSLPGETQYFGPGTRLLVL.

The chain carries TRBV7-9 and TRBJ2-7; TRBD1 might be the D (5 bases). Germline V gene lookup returns CDR1 SEHNR and CDR2 FQNEAQ (reference sequence). V lost 5 bases and J 7 bases, leaving 24 bases between the germline ends. The CDR3 is 16 residues long. CDR3 amino acids: CASSTPSGKVLGEQYF. DNA of the CDR3: TGTGCCAGCAGCACTCCCTCAGGGAAGGTCTTGGGGGAGCAGTACTTC.